This T cell receptor (beta chain) is drawn from a study of OX40 agonist ivuxolimab in advanced cancers. Findings of the study overall: Partly responding patients at 0.1-3.0 mg/kg showed some of the smallest clonal expansion. Compared with CD4+, CD8+ T cells on average had more expanded clones.

J was trimmed by 0 bases and V by 1 base; bases with no gene match: 8. Germline assignment: CDR1 SGHTA and CDR2 FQGNSA. The CDR3 is made up of 17 amino acids. Sampled blood was obtained at baseline, cycle 4 day 1, and cycle 7 day 1. On this clone: Its antigen is undetermined.

Assay: immunoSEQ multiplex PCR; the TCRdb copy retains only in-frame clones and omits some. In the table there are more than 95,000 clones, about nine tenths of which are singletons. Source: CD4+ or CD8+ T cells sorted from blood, taken in a trial of the OX40 agonist ivuxolimab. The TCR was taken from an adult with an advanced solid tumor such as melanoma, head and neck, liver or kidney cancer. The chain has TRBV7-2 and TRBJ1-2; TRBD1 aligns across 7 bases. The CDR3 DNA sequence: TGTGCCAGCAGCTTAGTGGTCTCAGGGGGGGCTAACTATGGCTACACCTTC. It codes for CASSLVVSGGANYGYTF.